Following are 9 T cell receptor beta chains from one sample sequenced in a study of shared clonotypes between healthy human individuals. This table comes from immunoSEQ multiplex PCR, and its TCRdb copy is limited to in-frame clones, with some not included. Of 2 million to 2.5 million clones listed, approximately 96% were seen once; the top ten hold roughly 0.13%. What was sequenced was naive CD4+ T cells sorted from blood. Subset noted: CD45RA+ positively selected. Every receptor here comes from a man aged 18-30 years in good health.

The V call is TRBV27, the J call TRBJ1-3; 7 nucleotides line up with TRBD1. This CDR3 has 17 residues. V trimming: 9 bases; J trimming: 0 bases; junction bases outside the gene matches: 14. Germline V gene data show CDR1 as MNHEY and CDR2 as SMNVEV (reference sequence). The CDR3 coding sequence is TGTGCCAGACACCGGGAGGGGGACAGCCTCTCTGGAAACACCATATATTTT. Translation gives CARHREGDSLSGNTIYF.

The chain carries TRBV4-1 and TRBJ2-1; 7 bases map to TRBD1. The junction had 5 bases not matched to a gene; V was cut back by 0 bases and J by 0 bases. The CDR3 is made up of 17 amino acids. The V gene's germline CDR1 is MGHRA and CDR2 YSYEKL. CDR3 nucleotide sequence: TGCGCCAGCAGCCAAGATCAAGGGACAGTCTCCTACAATGAGCAGTTCTTC. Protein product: CASSQDQGTVSYNEQFF.

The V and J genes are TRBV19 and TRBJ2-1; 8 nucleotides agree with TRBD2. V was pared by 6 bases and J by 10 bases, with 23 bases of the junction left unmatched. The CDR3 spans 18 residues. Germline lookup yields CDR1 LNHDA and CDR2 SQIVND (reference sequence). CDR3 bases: TGTGCCAGTAGCATCCGCCCAACCGGACTAGCTCCCGGAGAAGAGCAGTTCTTC. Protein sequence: CASSIRPTGLAPGEEQFF.

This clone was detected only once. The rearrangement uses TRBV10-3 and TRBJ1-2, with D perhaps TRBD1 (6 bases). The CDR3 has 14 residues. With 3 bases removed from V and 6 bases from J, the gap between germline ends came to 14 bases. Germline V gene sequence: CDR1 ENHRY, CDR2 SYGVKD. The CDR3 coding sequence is TGTGCCATCAGTGAAAACCCAGGGGCTAATGGCTACACCTTC. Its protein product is CAISENPGANGYTF.

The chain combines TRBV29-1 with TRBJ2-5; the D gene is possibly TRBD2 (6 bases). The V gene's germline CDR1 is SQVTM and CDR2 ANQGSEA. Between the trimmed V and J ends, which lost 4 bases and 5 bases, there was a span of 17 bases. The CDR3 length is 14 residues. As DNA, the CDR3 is TGCAGCGTTGTCGGGACTGCGGACCGCGAGACCCAGTACTTC. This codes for CSVVGTADRETQYF. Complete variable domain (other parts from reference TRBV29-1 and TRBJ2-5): SAVISQKPSRDICQRGTSLTIQCQVDSQVTMMFWYRQQPGQSLTLIATANQGSEATYESGFVIDKFPISRPNLTFSTLTVSNMSPEDSSIYLCSVVGTADRETQYFGPGTRLLVL.

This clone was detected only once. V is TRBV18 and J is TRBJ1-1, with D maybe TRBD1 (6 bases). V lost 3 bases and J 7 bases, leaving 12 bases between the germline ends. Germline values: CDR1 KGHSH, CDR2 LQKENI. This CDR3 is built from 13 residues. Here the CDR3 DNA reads TGTGCCAGCTCACCCGTCGGACAGCTTGAAGCTTTCTTT. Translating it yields CASSPVGQLEAFF.

Here the CDR3 DNA reads TGTGCCAGCGGTTCGGGTTCCAGGTACGAGCAGTACTTC. It yields the protein CASGSGSRYEQYF. The rearrangement uses TRBV28 and TRBJ2-7; no clear D. This CDR3 comprises 13 residues. V lost 8 bases and J 4 bases, leaving 15 bases between the germline ends. Per germline, CDR1 MDHEN and CDR2 SYDVKM. The full variable domain, completed using reference TRBV28 and TRBJ2-7, is DVKVTQSSRYLVKRTGEKVFLECVQDMDHENMFWYRQDPGLGLRLIYFSYDVKMKEKGDIPEGYSVSREKKERFSLILESASTNQTSMYLCASGSGSRYEQYFGPGTRLTVT.

CDR3 loop: CASSQEGGPADTQYF. CDR3 sequence (DNA): TGCGCCAGCAGCCAAGAAGGCGGGCCTGCAGATACGCAGTATTTT. The rearrangement links TRBV4-3 to TRBJ2-3; a possible D gene is TRBD2 (5 bases). The CDR3 loop spans 15 amino acids. Germline V lookup: CDR1 LGHNA, CDR2 YSLEER. Trimming took 0 bases from V and 4 from J, leaving 11 bases between them.

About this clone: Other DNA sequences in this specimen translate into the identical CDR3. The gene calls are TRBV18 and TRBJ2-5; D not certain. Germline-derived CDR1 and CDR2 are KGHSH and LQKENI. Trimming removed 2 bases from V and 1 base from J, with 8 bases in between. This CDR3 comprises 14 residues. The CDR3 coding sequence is TGTGCCAGCTCACCAGGGCCGGCCCAAGAGACCCAGTACTTC. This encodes CASSPGPAQETQYF. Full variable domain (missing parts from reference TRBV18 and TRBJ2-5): NAGVMQNPRHLVRRRGQEARLRCSPMKGHSHVYWYRQLPEEGLKFMVYLQKENIIDESGMPKERFSAEFPKEGPSILRIQQVVRGDSAAYFCASSPGPAQETQYFGPGTRLLVL.